These 21 T cell receptor beta chains originate from one sample sequenced in a study of T-cell reconstitution after alpha-beta-depleted transplantation in children. A library of TCRbeta sequences, prepared with unique molecular identifiers, was generated. TCRdb fed the PCR reads into MiXCR, producing one record per CDR3 protein. The table lists 550,000 to 600,000 distinct CDR3 sequences, about 21% of them singletons. Material: PBMCs, mostly from graft donor cells, obtained 360 days after TCRalphabeta/CD19-depleted stem cell transplant. The receptors originated from a boy younger than two who had a stem cell transplant for acute myeloid leukemia, so the T cells may come from the graft donor.

This chain joins TRBV5-4 and TRBJ2-3; the D gene is possibly TRBD1 (7 bases). Germline assignment: CDR1 SGHNT and CDR2 YYREEE (reference sequence). The CDR3 contains 19 residues. V lost 0 bases, J lost 2 bases, and 22 bases lay in between. DNA for the CDR3: TGTGCCAGCAGCTTGGGCGGGACACGACCGGGACAGACCACAGATACGCAGTATTTT. Its protein product is CASSLGGTRPGQTTDTQYF.

The CDR3 sequence: CASGRGTEAFF. The CDR3 DNA follows: TGTGCCAGCGGAAGGGGGACTGAAGCTTTCTTT. V and J are TRBV2 and TRBJ1-1, with D possibly matching TRBD1 (6 bases). The ends were cut back, 8 bases at V and 5 bases at J, with 9 bases in the middle. The length of the CDR3 is 11 residues. The germline CDR1 and CDR2 sequences are SNHLY and FYNNEI.

The chain carries TRBV12-3 or TRBV12-4 and TRBJ2-1; 8 nucleotides line up with TRBD2. The CDR3 has 13 amino acids. The V and J ends lost 6 bases and 9 bases, in that order; junction bases with no gene match: 7. Here the CDR3 reads CASSVAGYGEQFF. Written as DNA, the CDR3 is TGTGCCAGCAGCGTAGCGGGGTATGGTGAGCAGTTCTTC.

CDR3 amino acids: CATYKGGGGYNEQFF. The CDR3 DNA is TGCGCCACCTACAAAGGCGGGGGGGGGTACAATGAGCAGTTCTTC. The chain joins TRBV10-2 to TRBJ2-1; 9 bases are a match to TRBD2. The CDR3 sequence is 15 residues long. Germline values: CDR1 WSHSY, CDR2 SAAADI. V lost 10 bases and J lost 4; bases outside the gene matches: 11.

There are many counts of this clonotype. The rearrangement joins TRBV30 to TRBJ2-7; D may match TRBD1 or TRBD2 (5 bases each). This CDR3 spans 15 amino acids. CDR1 and CDR2 from the germline V gene are GTSNPN and SVGIG (reference sequence). Trimming shortened V by 0 bases and J by 7 bases, and 19 bases separated the two germline ends. CDR3 DNA: TGTGCCTGGAGTGTAAGGTTCAGGGAGCAGGGAGAGCAGTACTTC. Its translation: CAWSVRFREQGEQYF.

This clonotype was detected many times. The chain joins TRBV9 to TRBJ2-7; 9 bases fit TRBD1. This CDR3 spans 15 amino acids. Germline V CDR1 and CDR2: SGDLS, YYNGEE. After removal of 3 bases from V and 3 bases from J, the junction contained 7 bases not matched to a gene. As DNA, the CDR3 is TGTGCCAGCAGCGCGGGGGACAGGGTGAGCTACGAGCAGTACGTC. Translating gives CASSAGDRVSYEQYV.

The chain is built from TRBV18 and TRBJ2-3, with TRBD1 matching over 9 bases. Unmatched junction bases numbered 4, after V lost 3 bases and J lost 6 bases. CDR1 and CDR2 (germline): KGHSH, LQKENI. The CDR3 has 14 amino acids. Here the CDR3 DNA reads TGTGCCAGCTCACCCCTCGGACAGGGGGATACGCAGTATTTT. Translation gives CASSPLGQGDTQYF.

There are a few counts of this clonotype. V gene TRBV12-3 or TRBV12-4 combines with J gene TRBJ1-1; D unclear. Trimming shortened V by 5 bases and J by 4 bases, and 14 bases separated the two germline ends. The CDR3 runs 14 residues. The CDR3 sequence is CASSTDTASTEAFF. In DNA form, the CDR3 reads TGTGCCAGCAGTACAGATACCGCGAGCACTGAAGCTTTCTTT.

This clonotype was seen at least ten times. The chain recombines TRBV29-1 with TRBJ1-2, with TRBD1 as a possible D gene (5 bases). The V end was cut by 5 bases, the J end by 8 bases, with 21 bases between. Germline values: CDR1 SQVTM, CDR2 ANQGSEA. CDR3 size: 14 residues. CDR3 amino acids: CSVTGGASLKGYTF. The CDR3 DNA reads as TGCAGCGTTACGGGAGGGGCCTCGCTTAAAGGCTACACCTTC.

CDR3 sequence: CATVPGTKNLNTGELFF. The CDR3 nucleotides are TGTGCCACCGTACCCGGGACAAAGAATCTAAACACCGGGGAGCTGTTTTTT. The V and J genes are TRBV5-8 and TRBJ2-2, with D perhaps TRBD1 (6 bases). Germline assignment: CDR1 SGHTS and CDR2 YDEGEE. Trimming removed 9 bases at V and 2 bases at J, with 23 bases between. The CDR3 has 17 residues. Variable domain in full (rest from reference TRBV5-8 and TRBJ2-2): EAGVTQSPTHLIKTRGQQATLRCSPISGHTSVYWYQQALGLGLQFLLWYDEGEERNRGNFPPRFSGRQFPNYSSELNVNALELEDSALYLCATVPGTKNLNTGELFFGEGSRLTVL.

The chain has TRBV12-3 or TRBV12-4 and TRBJ2-7; no firm D call. This CDR3 has 14 residues. V was trimmed by 2 bases and J by 0 bases, leaving 8 bases between them. The CDR3 spells CASSLRPGSYEQYF. CDR3 in DNA: TGTGCCAGCAGTTTAAGGCCCGGCTCCTACGAGCAGTACTTC.

The rearrangement joins TRBV4-3 to TRBJ1-2; no firm D call. CDR3 size: 17 residues. Germline V CDR1 and CDR2: LGHNA, YSLEER. V lost 1 base, J lost 2 bases, and 17 bases lay in between. This chain's CDR3 is CASSQVQWRGNNYGYTF. CDR3 coding DNA: TGCGCCAGCAGCCAAGTACAGTGGAGAGGAAACAACTATGGCTACACCTTC.

The genes are TRBV7-9 and TRBJ2-4; no definite D call. This CDR3 contains 14 residues. Germline CDR1 and CDR2: SEHNR and FQNEAQ (reference sequence). V was clipped by 4 bases and J by 5 bases, with 12 bases between them. CDR3 nucleotides: TGTGCCAGCAGCTCCCCCCTCGCTCAAAACATTCAGTACTTC. This encodes CASSSPLAQNIQYF.

The chain links TRBV3-1 to TRBJ1-1; 8 bases are shared with TRBD1. CDR1 is LGHDT and CDR2 is YNNKEL in the germline V gene (reference sequence). The CDR3 has 14 amino acids. The V segment lost 1 base and the J segment 4 bases; nucleotides outside the gene matches: 2. CDR3 protein: CASSQGQGITEAFF. CDR3 DNA sequence: TGTGCCAGCAGCCAAGGACAGGGGATCACTGAAGCTTTCTTT. The full variable domain, completed using reference TRBV3-1 and TRBJ1-1, is DTAVSQTPKYLVTQMGNDKSIKCEQNLGHDTMYWYKQDSKKFLKIMFSYNNKELIINETVPNRFSPKSPDKAHLNLHINSLELGDSAVYFCASSQGQGITEAFFGQGTRLTVV.

The chain couples TRBV12-3 or TRBV12-4 to TRBJ2-2, with D possibly matching TRBD2 (6 bases). CDR3 length: 18 residues. The CDR3 nucleotides are TGTACCCTCAGTCCTAGGGGCTTGCGGGACTCCTACACCGGGGAGCTGTTTTTT. Its protein product is CTLSPRGLRDSYTGELFF.

This CDR3 reads CSARGPPRVIADTQYF. The DNA for the CDR3 is TGCAGTGCTAGAGGTCCCCCCCGGGTGATCGCAGATACGCAGTATTTT. This chain links TRBV20-1 with TRBJ2-3, with D uncertain. The CDR3 has 16 residues. Looked up from germline, CDR1 is DFQATT and CDR2 is SNEGSKA (reference sequence). V lost 1 base to trimming and J lost 4 bases, with 18 bases between them.

This clonotype has a count of ten or more. V and J are TRBV7-2 and TRBJ1-4, with 7 nucleotides matching TRBD1. The CDR3 spans 15 residues. Germline-derived CDR1 and CDR2 are SGHTA and FQGNSA. J gave up 5 bases and V 1 base, and 4 bases lay outside the gene matches. The CDR3 here is CASSLGGQSNEKLFF. In nucleotides, the CDR3 is TGTGCCAGCAGCTTAGGGGGACAGTCAAATGAAAAACTGTTTTTT.

This clonotype was seen more than once but under ten times. The chain is built from TRBV7-2 and TRBJ2-5; D is unresolved. CDR1 and CDR2 (germline): SGHTA, FQGNSA. V gave up 5 bases and J gave up 3 bases, with 13 bases separating them. CDR3 length equals 14 residues. The CDR3 spells CASSHNSRKETQYF. The CDR3 bases are TGTGCCAGCAGCCATAACAGCCGGAAAGAGACCCAGTACTTC. The variable domain in full, with the rest retrieved from reference TRBV7-2 and TRBJ2-5, is GAGVSQSPSNKVTEKGKDVELRCDPISGHTALYWYRQSLGQGLEFLIYFQGNSAPDKSGLPSDRFSAERTGGSVSTLTIQRTQQEDSAVYLCASSHNSRKETQYFGPGTRLLVL.

This clonotype has only a few counts. This rearrangement joins TRBV20-1 to TRBJ1-2; TRBD1 agrees at 7 bases. CDR3 size: 12 residues. Germline V CDR1 and CDR2: DFQATT, SNEGSKA (reference sequence). The V gene end was trimmed by 3 bases and the J gene end by 12 bases; junction bases not matched to a gene: 10. The CDR3 DNA reads TGCAGTGCTAGCCCCATCCACAGGGGAAACACCTTC. Translated, it gives CSASPIHRGNTF.

This chain uses TRBV20-1 with TRBJ1-4, with TRBD1 as a possible D gene (6 bases). This CDR3 is 10 amino acids long. Trimming stripped 5 bases from V and 8 bases from J, with 6 bases between. The germline V gene encodes CDR1 DFQATT and CDR2 SNEGSKA (reference sequence). The CDR3 spells CSAQGEKLFF. Written as DNA, the CDR3 is TGCAGTGCTCAGGGGGAAAAACTGTTTTTT.

The chain uses TRBV20-1 and TRBJ2-7; tentatively, D is TRBD1 (6 bases). V was pared by 5 bases and J by 0 bases, with 11 bases between. CDR1 is DFQATT and CDR2 is SNEGSKA in the germline V gene (reference sequence). The CDR3 loop spans 13 amino acids. CDR3 in amino acids: CSAQDRSSYEQYV. The DNA of the CDR3 is TGCAGTGCTCAAGACAGGAGCTCCTACGAGCAGTACGTC.